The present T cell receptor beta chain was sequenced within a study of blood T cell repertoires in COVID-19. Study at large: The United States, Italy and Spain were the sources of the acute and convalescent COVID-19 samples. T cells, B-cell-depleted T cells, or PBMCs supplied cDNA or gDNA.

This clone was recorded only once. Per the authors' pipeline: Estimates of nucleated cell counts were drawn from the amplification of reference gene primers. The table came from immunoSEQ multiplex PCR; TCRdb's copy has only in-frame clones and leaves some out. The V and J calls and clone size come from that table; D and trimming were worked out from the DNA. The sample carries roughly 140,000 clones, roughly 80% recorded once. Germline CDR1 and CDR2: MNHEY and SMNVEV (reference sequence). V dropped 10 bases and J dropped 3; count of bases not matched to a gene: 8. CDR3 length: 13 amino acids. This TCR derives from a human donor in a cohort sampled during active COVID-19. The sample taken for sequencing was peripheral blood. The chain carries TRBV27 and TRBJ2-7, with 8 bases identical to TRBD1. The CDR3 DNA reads TGTGCCATCCAGGACAGGGAACGCTACGAGCAGTACTTC. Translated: CAIQDRERYEQYF.